The 10 T cell receptor beta chains below were found in one sample sequenced in a study of cytomegalovirus exposure and HLA in healthy donors. With 60 Vbeta and 13 Jbeta primers, the PCR was carried out. TCRdb's table, derived via immunoSEQ multiplex PCR, lists solely in-frame clones and lacks some. The sample contains roughly 180,000 clones, 9.5% of which appear only once. The sequencing sample was made of PBMCs. The receptors originated from a woman in her thirties in good health and CMV-seropositive.

There are a few counts of this clone. The chain recombines TRBV6-5 with TRBJ2-1; 11 bases are shared with TRBD2. There are 15 residues in the CDR3. Unmatched junction bases numbered 1, after V lost 2 bases and J lost 4 bases. CDR1 is MNHEY and CDR2 is SVGAGI in the germline V gene. The CDR3 coding sequence is TGTGCCAGCAGTTACCCTAGCGGGGGGTACAATGAGCAGTTCTTC. As protein: CASSYPSGGYNEQFF.

The sample holds a few counts of this clone. The rearrangement uses TRBV6-6 and TRBJ2-3, with 13 positions matching TRBD2. The CDR3 totals 15 residues. With 4 bases clipped from V and 7 bases from J, the junction kept 5 bases outside the gene matches. Germline CDR1 reads MNHNY; CDR2 reads SVGAGI (reference sequence). CDR3 sequence (DNA): TGTGCCAGCAGTTCTCGGACTAGCGGGAGTAATACGCAGTATTTT. It yields the protein CASSSRTSGSNTQYF.

V gene TRBV2 combines with J gene TRBJ2-5, with TRBD1 matching 11 bases. Germline values: CDR1 SNHLY, CDR2 FYNNEI. V shed 3 bases, J shed 1 base, and the junction held 10 bases outside the gene matches. This CDR3 spans 18 amino acids. As DNA, the CDR3 is TGTGCCAGCAGTGATGGACAGGGGGCCTATAACACCCAAGAGACCCAGTACTTC. This translates into CASSDGQGAYNTQETQYF.

A remark on this clone: One end of the junction is discordant with germline, which a read error may explain. The chain is built from TRBV25-1 and TRBJ2-3, with a tentative D call TRBD2 (6 bases). The CDR3 is made up of 17 amino acids. The V gene's germline CDR1 is MGHDK and CDR2 SYGVNS. This CDR3 reads CASSEIAAGSSTDAQYF. CDR3 sequence (DNA): TGTGCCAGCAGTGAAATAGCCGCGGGGTCAAGCACAGATGCGCAGTATTTT.

This rearrangement joins TRBV7-9 to TRBJ2-7; D gene unclear. Germline-derived CDR1 and CDR2 are SEHNR and FQNEAQ (reference sequence). The CDR3 sequence is 15 residues long. Trimming removed 4 bases at V and 4 bases at J, with 17 bases between. CDR3 protein: CASSSGVAGPYEQYF. CDR3 sequence (DNA): TGTGCCAGCAGCTCCGGAGTAGCTGGCCCTTACGAGCAGTACTTC.

Written as DNA, the CDR3 is TGTGCCAGCTCACCCTGGGGCGGCTACGAGCAGTACTTC. Translation: CASSPWGGYEQYF. This chain uses TRBV18 with TRBJ2-7; tentative D call: TRBD1 (5 bases). Between the trimmed V and J ends, which lost 3 bases and 3 bases, there was a span of 9 bases. The CDR3 sequence is 13 residues long. Germline CDR1 and CDR2: KGHSH and LQKENI.

J is TRBJ1-6 and V is TRBV27, with TRBD1 as a possible D gene (6 bases). Between the trimmed V and J ends, which lost 3 bases and 7 bases, there was a span of 16 bases. CDR1 and CDR2 (germline): MNHEY, SMNVEV (reference sequence). The CDR3 extends over 16 amino acids. CDR3 protein: CASSLSQGIMNSPLHF. The CDR3 nucleotides read TGTGCCAGCAGTTTGTCACAGGGCATAATGAATTCACCCCTCCACTTT.

J is TRBJ2-1 and V is TRBV10-1; 8 bases are a match to TRBD2. Germline values: CDR1 WNHNN, CDR2 SYGVQD (reference sequence). The CDR3 length is 15 residues. The ends lost 3 bases at V and 2 bases at J; junction bases unmatched: 3. The CDR3 DNA sequence: TGCGCCAGCAGTGACGCGGGGGGTCCCTACAATGAGCAGTTCTTC. Translating gives CASSDAGGPYNEQFF.

This clone has only a few counts. The rearrangement joins TRBV6-1 to TRBJ1-1, with 7 bases lining up with TRBD1. Germline V gene data show CDR1 as MNHNS and CDR2 as SASEGT. J gave up 0 bases and V 4 bases, and 2 bases lay outside the gene matches. The CDR3 extends over 14 amino acids. The CDR3 here is CASSVGQVNTEAFF. The CDR3 DNA reads as TGTGCCAGCAGTGTAGGACAGGTGAACACTGAAGCTTTCTTT.

This clone was detected a few times. V gene TRBV6-1 combines with J gene TRBJ2-7; 7 nucleotides agree with TRBD1. The CDR3 is made up of 16 amino acids. The germline CDR1 and CDR2 sequences are MNHNS and SASEGT. V lost 3 bases, J lost 2 bases, and 10 bases stayed unmatched. CDR3 loop: CASSEIGRTGTYEQYF. The CDR3 DNA reads as TGTGCCAGCAGTGAGATTGGTAGGACAGGAACCTACGAGCAGTACTTC.